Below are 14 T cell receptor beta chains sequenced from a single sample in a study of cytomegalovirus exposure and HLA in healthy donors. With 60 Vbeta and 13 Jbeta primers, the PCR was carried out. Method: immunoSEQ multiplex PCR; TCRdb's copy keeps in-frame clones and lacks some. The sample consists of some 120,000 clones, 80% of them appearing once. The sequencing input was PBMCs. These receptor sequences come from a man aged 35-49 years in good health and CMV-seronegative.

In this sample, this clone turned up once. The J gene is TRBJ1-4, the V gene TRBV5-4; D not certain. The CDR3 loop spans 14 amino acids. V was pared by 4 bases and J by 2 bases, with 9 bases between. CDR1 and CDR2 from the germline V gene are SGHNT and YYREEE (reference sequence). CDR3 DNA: TGTGCCAGCAGCCTAGGTGGGACTAATGAAAAACTGTTTTTT. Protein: CASSLGGTNEKLFF.

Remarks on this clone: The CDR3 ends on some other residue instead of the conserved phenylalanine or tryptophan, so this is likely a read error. The CDR3 protein is CASSYTGRRITGELFV. The CDR3, as DNA: TGTGCCAGCAGTTACACCGGACGGAGAATCACCGGGGAGCTGTTTGTT. The genes are TRBV6-5 and TRBJ2-2, with D hard to call. Trimming pared 2 bases from V and 4 bases from J, leaving 14 bases between. There are 16 residues in the CDR3. Germline V gene sequence: CDR1 MNHEY, CDR2 SVGAGI.

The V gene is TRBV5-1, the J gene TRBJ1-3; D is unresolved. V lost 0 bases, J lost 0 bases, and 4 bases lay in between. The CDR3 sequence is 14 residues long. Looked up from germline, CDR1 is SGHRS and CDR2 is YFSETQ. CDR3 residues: CASSLGLSGNTIYF. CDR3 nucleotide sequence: TGCGCCAGCAGCTTGGGGCTCTCTGGAAACACCATATATTTT.

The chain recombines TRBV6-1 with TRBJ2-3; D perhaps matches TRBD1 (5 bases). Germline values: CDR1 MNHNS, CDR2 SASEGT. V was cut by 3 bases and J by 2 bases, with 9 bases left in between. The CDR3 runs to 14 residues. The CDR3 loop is CASSEGLHTDTQYF. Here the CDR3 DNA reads TGTGCCAGCAGTGAGGGGCTACACACAGATACGCAGTATTTT.

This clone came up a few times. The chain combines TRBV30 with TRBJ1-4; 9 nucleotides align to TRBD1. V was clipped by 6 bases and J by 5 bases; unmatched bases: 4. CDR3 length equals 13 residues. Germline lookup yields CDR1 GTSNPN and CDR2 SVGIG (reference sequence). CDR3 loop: CACATGGNEKLFF. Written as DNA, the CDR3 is TGTGCCTGTGCGACAGGGGGGAATGAAAAACTGTTTTTT. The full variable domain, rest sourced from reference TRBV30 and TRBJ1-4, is SQTIHQWPATLVQPVGSPLSLECTVEGTSNPNLYWYRQAAGRGLQLLFYSVGIGQISSEVPQNLSASRPQDRQFILSSKKLLLSDSGFYLCACATGGNEKLFFGSGTQLSVL.

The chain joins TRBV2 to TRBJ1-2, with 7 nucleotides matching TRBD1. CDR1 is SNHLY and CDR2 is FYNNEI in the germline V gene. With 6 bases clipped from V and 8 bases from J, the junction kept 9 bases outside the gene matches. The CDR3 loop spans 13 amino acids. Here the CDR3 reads CASSPDRDNGYTF. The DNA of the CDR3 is TGTGCCAGCAGCCCCGACAGGGATAACGGCTACACCTTC.

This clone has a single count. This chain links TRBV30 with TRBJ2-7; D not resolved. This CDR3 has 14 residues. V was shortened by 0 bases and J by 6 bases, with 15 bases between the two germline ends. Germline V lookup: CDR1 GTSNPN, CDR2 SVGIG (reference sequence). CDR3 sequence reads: CAWSVGDPRGEQYF. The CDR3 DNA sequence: TGTGCCTGGAGTGTAGGAGACCCACGAGGCGAGCAGTACTTC. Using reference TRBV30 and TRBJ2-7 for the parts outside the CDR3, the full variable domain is SQTIHQWPATLVQPVGSPLSLECTVEGTSNPNLYWYRQAAGRGLQLLFYSVGIGQISSEVPQNLSASRPQDRQFILSSKKLLLSDSGFYLCAWSVGDPRGEQYFGPGTRLTVT.

The CDR3 DNA sequence: TGTGCCAGCAGTGAATCCCCCCGGGAGACCCAGTACTTC. This sequence encodes CASSESPRETQYF. This chain links TRBV25-1 with TRBJ2-5; D remains unclear. Germline V lookup: CDR1 MGHDK, CDR2 SYGVNS. V was clipped by 1 base and J by 5 bases, with 8 bases between them. CDR3 length equals 13 residues.

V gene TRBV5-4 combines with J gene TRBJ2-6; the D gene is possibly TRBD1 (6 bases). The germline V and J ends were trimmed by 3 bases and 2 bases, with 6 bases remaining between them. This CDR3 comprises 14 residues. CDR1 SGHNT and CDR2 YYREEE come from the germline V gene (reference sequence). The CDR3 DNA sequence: TGTGCCAGCAGCTACAGGGCTGGGGCCAACGTCCTGACTTTC. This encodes CASSYRAGANVLTF.

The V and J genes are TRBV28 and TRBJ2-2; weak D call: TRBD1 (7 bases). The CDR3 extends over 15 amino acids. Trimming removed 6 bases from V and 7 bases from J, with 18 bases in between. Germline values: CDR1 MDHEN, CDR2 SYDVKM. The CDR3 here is CASRRGTAGDGELFF. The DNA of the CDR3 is TGTGCCAGCAGACGGGGGACAGCCGGCGACGGGGAGCTGTTTTTT.

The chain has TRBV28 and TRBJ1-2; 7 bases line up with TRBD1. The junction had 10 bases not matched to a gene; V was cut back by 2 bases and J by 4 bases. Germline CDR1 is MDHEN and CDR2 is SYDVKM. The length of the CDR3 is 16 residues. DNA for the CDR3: TGTGCCAGCAGTTTACCCATAACAGGGGTCCTCTATGGCTACACCTTC. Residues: CASSLPITGVLYGYTF.

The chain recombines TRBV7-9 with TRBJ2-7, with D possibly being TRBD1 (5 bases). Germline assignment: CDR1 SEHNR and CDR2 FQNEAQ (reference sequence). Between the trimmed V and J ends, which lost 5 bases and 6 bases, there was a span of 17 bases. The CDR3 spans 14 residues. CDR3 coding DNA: TGTGCCAGCAGCCGTCCCGAAGGGGTGGGCGAGCAGTACTTC. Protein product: CASSRPEGVGEQYF.

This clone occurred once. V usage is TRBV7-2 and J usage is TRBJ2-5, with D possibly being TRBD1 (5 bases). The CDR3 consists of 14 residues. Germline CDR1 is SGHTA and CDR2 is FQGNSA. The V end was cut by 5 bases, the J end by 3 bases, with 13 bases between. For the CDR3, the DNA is TGTGCCAGCAGCCAAGACAGCCTGGAAGAGACCCAGTACTTC. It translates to CASSQDSLEETQYF.

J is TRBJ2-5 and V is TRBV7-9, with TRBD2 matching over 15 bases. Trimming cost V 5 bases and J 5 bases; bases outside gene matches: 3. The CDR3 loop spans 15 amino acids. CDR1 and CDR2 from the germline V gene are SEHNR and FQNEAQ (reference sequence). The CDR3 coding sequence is TGTGCCAGCAGCCCCGGGACTAGCGGGAGGGAGACCCAGTACTTC. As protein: CASSPGTSGRETQYF.